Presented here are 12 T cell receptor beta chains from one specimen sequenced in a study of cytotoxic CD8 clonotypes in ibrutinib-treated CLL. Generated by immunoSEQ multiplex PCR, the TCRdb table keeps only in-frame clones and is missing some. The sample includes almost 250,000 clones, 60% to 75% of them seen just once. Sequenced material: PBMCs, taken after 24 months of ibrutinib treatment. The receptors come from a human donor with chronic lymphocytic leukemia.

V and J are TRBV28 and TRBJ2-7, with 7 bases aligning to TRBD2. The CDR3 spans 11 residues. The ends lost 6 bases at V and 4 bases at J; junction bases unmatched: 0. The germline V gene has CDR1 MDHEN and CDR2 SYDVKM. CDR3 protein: CASSGRYEQYF. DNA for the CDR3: TGTGCCAGCAGCGGGAGGTACGAGCAGTACTTC.

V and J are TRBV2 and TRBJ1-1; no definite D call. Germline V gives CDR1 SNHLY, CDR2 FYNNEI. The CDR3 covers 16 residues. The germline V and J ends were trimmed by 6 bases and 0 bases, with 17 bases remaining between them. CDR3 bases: TGTGCCAGCAGAAAAATTAACAGTCCAATGAACACTGAAGCTTTCTTT. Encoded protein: CASRKINSPMNTEAFF.

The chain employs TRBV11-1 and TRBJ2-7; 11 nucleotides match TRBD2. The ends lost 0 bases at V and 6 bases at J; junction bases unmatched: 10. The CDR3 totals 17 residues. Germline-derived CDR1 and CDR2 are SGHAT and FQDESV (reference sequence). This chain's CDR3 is CASSLAPSPLAGGEQYF. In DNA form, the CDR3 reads TGTGCCAGCAGCTTAGCCCCTAGTCCGCTAGCGGGAGGCGAGCAGTACTTC.

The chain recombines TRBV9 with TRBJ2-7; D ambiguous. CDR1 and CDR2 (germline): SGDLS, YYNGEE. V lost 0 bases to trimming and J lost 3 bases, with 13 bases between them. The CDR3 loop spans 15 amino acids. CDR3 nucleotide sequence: TGTGCCAGCAGCGTAGAGGGTCAACTGAACTACGAGCAGTACTTC. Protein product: CASSVEGQLNYEQYF.

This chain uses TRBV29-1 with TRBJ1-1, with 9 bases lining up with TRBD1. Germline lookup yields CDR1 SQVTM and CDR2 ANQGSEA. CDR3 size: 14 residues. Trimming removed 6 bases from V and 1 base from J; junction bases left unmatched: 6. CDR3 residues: CSVARDRANTEAFF. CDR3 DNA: TGCAGCGTGGCTAGGGACAGGGCGAACACTGAAGCTTTCTTT.

CDR3 nucleotides: TGTGCCAGCAGTTTATCTCGCCGGGGGTATGAGCAGTTCTTC. It yields the protein CASSLSRRGYEQFF. V usage is TRBV27 and J usage is TRBJ2-1; possible D gene TRBD2, 6 bases. This CDR3 has 14 residues. Germline loops: CDR1 MNHEY, CDR2 SMNVEV (reference sequence). The V end lost 0 bases, the J end lost 8 bases, and 11 bases lay between the germline ends.

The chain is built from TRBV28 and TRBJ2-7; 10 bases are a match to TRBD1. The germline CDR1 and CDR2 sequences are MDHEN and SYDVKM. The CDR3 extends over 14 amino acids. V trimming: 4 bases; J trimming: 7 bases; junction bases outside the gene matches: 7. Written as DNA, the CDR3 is TGTGCCAGCAGTTCACCGGGACAGGGGTGGGAGCAGTACTTC. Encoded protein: CASSSPGQGWEQYF.

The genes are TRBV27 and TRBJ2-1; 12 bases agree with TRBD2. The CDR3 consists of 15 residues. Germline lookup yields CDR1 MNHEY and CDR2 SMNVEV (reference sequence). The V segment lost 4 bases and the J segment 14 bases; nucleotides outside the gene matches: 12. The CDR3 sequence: CASSSPTRTSGKEFF. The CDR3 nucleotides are TGTGCCAGCAGTTCCCCCACTCGGACTAGCGGGAAAGAGTTCTTC.

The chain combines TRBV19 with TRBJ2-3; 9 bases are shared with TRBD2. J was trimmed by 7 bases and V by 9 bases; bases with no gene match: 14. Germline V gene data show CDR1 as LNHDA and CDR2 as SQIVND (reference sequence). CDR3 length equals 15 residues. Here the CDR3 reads CASRLALAGTHTQYF. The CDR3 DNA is TGTGCCAGCCGTCTGGCGCTAGCGGGAACCCATACGCAGTATTTT.

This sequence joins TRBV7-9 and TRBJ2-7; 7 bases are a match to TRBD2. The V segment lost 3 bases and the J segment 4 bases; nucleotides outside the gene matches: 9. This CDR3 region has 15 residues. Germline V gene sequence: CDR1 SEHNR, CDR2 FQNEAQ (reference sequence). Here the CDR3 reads CASSFGTTFAYEQYF. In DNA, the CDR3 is TGTGCCAGCAGCTTTGGGACTACCTTTGCGTACGAGCAGTACTTC. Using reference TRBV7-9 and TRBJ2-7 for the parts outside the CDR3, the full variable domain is DTGVSQNPRHKITKRGQNVTFRCDPISEHNRLYWYRQTLGQGPEFLTYFQNEAQLEKSRLLSDRFSAERPKGSFSTLEIQRTEQGDSAMYLCASSFGTTFAYEQYFGPGTRLTVT.

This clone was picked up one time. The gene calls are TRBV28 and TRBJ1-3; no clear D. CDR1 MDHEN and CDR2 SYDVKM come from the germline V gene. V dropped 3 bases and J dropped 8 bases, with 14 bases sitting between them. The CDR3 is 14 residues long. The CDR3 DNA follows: TGTGCCAGCAGTTTTGGAGGCTCAGCCGACACCATATATTTT. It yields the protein CASSFGGSADTIYF.

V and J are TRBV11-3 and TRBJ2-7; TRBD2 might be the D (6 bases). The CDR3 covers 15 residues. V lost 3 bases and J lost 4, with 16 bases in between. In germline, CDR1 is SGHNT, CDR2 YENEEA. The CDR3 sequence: CASSFHSGTGYEQYF. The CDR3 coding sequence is TGTGCCAGCAGCTTTCACTCAGGGACTGGATACGAGCAGTACTTC.